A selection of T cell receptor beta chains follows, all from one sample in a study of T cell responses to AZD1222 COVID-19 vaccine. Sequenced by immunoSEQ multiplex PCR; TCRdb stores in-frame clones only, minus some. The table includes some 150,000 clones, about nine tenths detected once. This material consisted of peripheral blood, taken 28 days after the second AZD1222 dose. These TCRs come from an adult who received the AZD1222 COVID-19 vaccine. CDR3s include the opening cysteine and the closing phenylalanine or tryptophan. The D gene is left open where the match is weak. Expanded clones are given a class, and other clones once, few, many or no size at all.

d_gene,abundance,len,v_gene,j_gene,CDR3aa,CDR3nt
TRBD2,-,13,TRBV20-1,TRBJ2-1,CSASRLAGYEQFF,TGCAGTGCTAGTCGACTAGCGGGTTATGAGCAGTTCTTC
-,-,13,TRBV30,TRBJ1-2,CAWSVRADSGYTF,TGTGCCTGGAGTGTTCGGGCAGACAGTGGCTACACCTTC
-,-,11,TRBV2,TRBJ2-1,CASKNEVEVFF,TGTGCCAGCAAAAACGAGGTAGAGGTGTTCTTC
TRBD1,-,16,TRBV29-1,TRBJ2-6,CSVRTGPFSGANVLTF,TGCAGCGTCCGGACAGGGCCCTTCTCTGGGGCCAACGTCCTGACTTTC
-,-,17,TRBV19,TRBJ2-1,CASPPGSAPGAYNEQFF,TGTGCCAGCCCTCCCGGGTCGGCCCCAGGAGCGTACAATGAGCAGTTCTTC
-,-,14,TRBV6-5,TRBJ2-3,CASSLTGSTDTQYF,TGTGCCAGCAGCCTGACAGGCAGCACAGATACGCAGTATTTT
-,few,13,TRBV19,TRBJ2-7,CASSNREGYEQYF,TGTGCCAGTAGTAACAGGGAGGGCTACGAGCAGTACTTC
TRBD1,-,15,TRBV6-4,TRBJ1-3,CASSLTGGTGNTIYF,TGTGCCAGCAGTTTGACAGGGGGCACTGGAAACACCATATATTTT
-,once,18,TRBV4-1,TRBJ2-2,CASSQDPQGGHDTGELFF,TGCGCCAGCAGCCAAGATCCCCAGGGGGGCCACGACACCGGGGAGCTGTTTTTT
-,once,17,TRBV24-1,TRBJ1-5,CATSDWVGSLGNQPQHF,TGTGCCACCAGTGATTGGGTAGGGTCCTTAGGAAATCAGCCCCAGCATTTT
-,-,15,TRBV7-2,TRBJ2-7,CASSLVAGETYEQYF,TGTGCCAGCAGCTTAGTTGCAGGGGAAACCTACGAGCAGTACTTC
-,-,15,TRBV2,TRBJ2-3,CASSEARASTDTQYF,TGTGCCAGCAGTGAAGCCAGGGCTAGCACAGATACGCAGTATTTT
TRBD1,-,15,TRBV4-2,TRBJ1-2,CASSHLGQGDYGYTF,TGTGCCAGCAGCCACCTGGGACAGGGGGACTATGGCTACACCTTC
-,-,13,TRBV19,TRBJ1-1,CASSIQGGTEAFF,TGTGCCAGTAGTATTCAAGGGGGCACTGAAGCTTTCTTT
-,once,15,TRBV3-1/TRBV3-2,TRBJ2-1,CASSLRLGHGNEQFF,TGTGCCAGCAGCCTCCGGTTGGGGCACGGGAATGAGCAGTTCTTC
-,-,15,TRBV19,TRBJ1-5,CASREGSNSNQPQHF,TGTGCCAGTAGGGAAGGTTCGAATAGCAATCAGCCCCAGCATTTT
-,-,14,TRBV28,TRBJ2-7,CASSFQGRSYEQYF,TGTGCCAGCAGTTTTCAGGGAAGGTCCTACGAGCAGTACTTC
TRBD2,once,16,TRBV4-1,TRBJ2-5,CASSQDPLAGRETQYF,TGCGCCAGCAGCCAAGATCCGCTAGCGGGAAGGGAGACCCAGTACTTC
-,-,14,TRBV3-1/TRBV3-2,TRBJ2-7,CASSQGRRGTEQYF,TGTGCCAGCAGCCAAGGTAGGAGGGGTACCGAGCAGTACTTC
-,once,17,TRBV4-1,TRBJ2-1,CASSLLSQVLIHNEQFF,TGCGCCAGCAGCCTCCTGAGCCAGGTTCTTATACACAATGAGCAGTTCTTC
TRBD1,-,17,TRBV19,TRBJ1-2,CASSIVDGQGATYGYTF,TGTGCCAGTAGTATAGTAGACGGACAGGGGGCAACCTATGGCTACACCTTC
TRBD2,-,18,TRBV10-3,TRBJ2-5,CAISESGAGVGFQETQYF,TGTGCCATCAGTGAGTCCGGAGCGGGAGTGGGGTTCCAAGAGACCCAGTACTTC
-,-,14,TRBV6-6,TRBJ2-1,CASSYGQYHNEQFF,TGTGCCAGCAGTTATGGACAGTACCATAATGAGCAGTTCTTC
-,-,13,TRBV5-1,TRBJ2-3,CASSWGLGDTQYF,TGCGCCAGCAGCTGGGGCTTGGGGGATACGCAGTATTTT
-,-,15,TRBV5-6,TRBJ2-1,CASSLQGPSFNEQFF,TGTGCCAGCAGCCTGCAGGGTCCTTCTTTCAATGAGCAGTTCTTC
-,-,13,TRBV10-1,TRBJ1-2,CASSARQGVGYTF,TGCGCCAGCAGTGCTAGGCAAGGAGTTGGCTACACCTTC
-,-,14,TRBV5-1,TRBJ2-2,CASSLGGGYGELFF,TGCGCCAGCAGCTTGGGTGGAGGTTACGGGGAGCTGTTTTTT
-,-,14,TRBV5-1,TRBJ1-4,CASNSGGGEEKLFF,TGCGCCAGCAACTCGGGAGGGGGAGAGGAAAAACTGTTTTTT
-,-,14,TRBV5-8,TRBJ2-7,CASRSSQNVDEQYF,TGTGCCAGCAGGTCGAGTCAAAACGTGGACGAGCAGTACTTC
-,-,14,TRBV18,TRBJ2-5,CASSPDTIQETQYF,TGTGCCAGCTCACCGGACACAATCCAAGAGACCCAGTACTTC
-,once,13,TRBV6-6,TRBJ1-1,CASSFGGGTEAFF,TGTGCCAGCAGTTTCGGGGGAGGCACTGAAGCTTTCTTT
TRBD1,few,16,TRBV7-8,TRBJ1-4,CASSLAAQGGIEKLFF,TGTGCCAGCAGCTTAGCCGCGCAGGGGGGAATCGAAAAACTGTTTTTT
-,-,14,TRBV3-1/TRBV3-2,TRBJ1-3,CASSQMGTGNTIYF,TGTGCCAGCAGCCAAATGGGGACGGGAAACACCATATATTTT
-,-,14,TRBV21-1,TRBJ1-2,CASSYQGASRGYTF,TGTGCCAGCAGCTACCAGGGGGCTTCGAGGGGCTACACCTTC
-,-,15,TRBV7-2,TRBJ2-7,CASSLGLERRYEQYF,TGTGCCAGCAGCTTAGGATTAGAGCGCCGATACGAGCAGTACTTC
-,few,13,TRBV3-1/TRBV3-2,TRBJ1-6,CASSQVQEGPLHF,TGTGCCAGCAGCCAAGTGCAGGAGGGACCCCTCCACTTT
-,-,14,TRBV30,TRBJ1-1,CAWSVWRLSTEAFF,TGTGCCTGGAGTGTGTGGCGGTTGAGCACTGAAGCTTTCTTT
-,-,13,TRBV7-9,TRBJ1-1,CASSLDLNTEAFF,TGTGCCAGCAGCTTAGACCTGAACACTGAAGCTTTCTTT
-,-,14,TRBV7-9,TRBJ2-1,CASSLAGAYNEQFF,TGTGCCAGCAGCTTAGCGGGAGCCTACAATGAGCAGTTCTTC
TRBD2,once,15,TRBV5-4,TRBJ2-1,CASSLLAGANNEQFF,TGTGCCAGCAGCTTGTTAGCGGGAGCAAACAATGAGCAGTTCTTC
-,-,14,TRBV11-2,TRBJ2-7,CASSLGLEAYEQYF,TGTGCCAGCAGCTTGGGACTGGAGGCCTACGAGCAGTACTTC
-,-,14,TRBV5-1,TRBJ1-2,CASSMGDFSYGYTF,TGCGCCAGCAGCATGGGGGACTTCTCCTATGGCTACACCTTC
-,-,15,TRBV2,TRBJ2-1,CASTDGTLGRNEQFF,TGTGCCAGCACCGATGGGACACTGGGTCGCAATGAGCAGTTCTTC
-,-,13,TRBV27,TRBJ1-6,CASSTQDNSPLHF,TGTGCCAGCAGTACCCAAGATAATTCACCCCTCCACTTT
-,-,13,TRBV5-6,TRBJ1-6,CASSLASNSPLHF,TGTGCCAGCAGCTTGGCATCGAATTCACCCCTCCACTTT